Sequencing of this T cell receptor beta chain was carried out in a study of cytomegalovirus exposure and HLA in healthy donors. Study-wide background: HLA-typed donors were the source of about 85 million unique TCRs held in an early data release.

PCR amplification relied on 60 Vbeta primers (plus 13 Jbeta primers). The data were produced by immunoSEQ multiplex PCR, yet TCRdb's version contains in-frame clones alone and is incomplete. The sample holds 190,000 or so clones; about 80% are singletons and the top ten take under 0.75%. The study, taken as a whole, reports: CMV serostatus stood as the only immune exposure information on hand. Reported performance of the classifier showed diagnosis of cytomegalovirus status with high specificity and sensitivity. Some segments of the V type, notably TRBV6-2 and TRBV6-3, were excluded as indistinguishable.

V trimming: 2 bases; J trimming: 6 bases; junction bases outside the gene matches: 10. The CDR3 covers 15 residues. Germline loops: CDR1 MNHNS, CDR2 SASEGT. About this clone: The target antigen is unknown.

Sequencing used PBMCs. This TCR was sampled from a boy aged 5-17 years in good health and CMV-seronegative. This chain joins TRBV6-1 and TRBJ2-7, with TRBD1 identical over 7 bases. The CDR3 protein is CASSESPTGVGEQYF. The CDR3 region has the DNA TGTGCCAGCAGTGAATCACCTACAGGGGTCGGCGAGCAGTACTTC.